Listed here are 22 T cell receptor beta chains from one sample, sequenced in a study of OX40 agonist ivuxolimab in advanced cancers. Only in-frame clones appear in the TCRdb table, and some are missing; sequencing was by immunoSEQ multiplex PCR. The table records approximately 82,000 clones, around 89% of them present only once. The specimen was CD4+ or CD8+ T cells sorted from blood, collected in a trial of the OX40 agonist ivuxolimab. The receptors come from an adult with an advanced solid tumor such as melanoma, head and neck, liver or kidney cancer.

The V gene is TRBV11-2, the J gene TRBJ2-5; maybe TRBD2 (6 bases). Germline CDR1 reads SGHAT; CDR2 reads FQNNGV. This CDR3 region has 15 residues. The V gene lost 1 base and the J gene lost 2 bases, with 11 bases spanning the gap. The CDR3 here is CASSLGQAGQETQYF. For the CDR3, the DNA is TGTGCCAGCAGCTTAGGGCAGGCGGGACAAGAGACCCAGTACTTC.

The J gene is TRBJ1-1, the V gene TRBV5-1; unclear D gene. CDR1 is SGHRS, CDR2 YFSETQ, per germline. Trimming stripped 0 bases from V and 2 bases from J, with 8 bases between. This CDR3 region has 14 residues. DNA of the CDR3: TGCGCCAGCAGCTTGGAGGCAGCCAACACTGAAGCTTTCTTT. Translating it yields CASSLEAANTEAFF.

V gene TRBV4-2 combines with J gene TRBJ1-6; D might be TRBD1 (6 bases). The CDR3 covers 16 residues. V lost 0 bases, J lost 5 bases, and 11 bases lay in between. CDR1 and CDR2 from the germline V gene are LGHNA and YNFKEQ. In DNA form, the CDR3 reads TGTGCCAGCAGCCAAGATTGGGGGGCCGATAATTCACCCCTCCACTTT. This encodes CASSQDWGADNSPLHF.

CDR3 in DNA: TGTGCCAGCAGCCCCCGACTATTTAATGAGCAGTTCTTC. Translating gives CASSPRLFNEQFF. This chain connects TRBV9 to TRBJ2-1; the D gene is possibly TRBD2 (5 bases). Germline V gene data show CDR1 as SGDLS and CDR2 as YYNGEE. CDR3 length equals 13 residues. The germline V and J ends were trimmed by 4 bases and 7 bases, with 12 bases remaining between them.

The chain has TRBV9 and TRBJ2-5, with unresolved D. The better agreement between TRBJ2-7 and the DNA end casts doubt on the J call. The CDR3 contains 14 residues. The germline CDR1 and CDR2 sequences are SGDLS and YYNGEE. The CDR3 reads CASSVTLVTYEQYF. The CDR3 bases are TGTGCCAGCAGCGTGACACTTGTAACCTACGAGCAGTACTTC.

The chain combines TRBV9 with TRBJ2-1, with 7 bases that match TRBD2. After removal of 0 bases from V and 5 bases from J, the junction contained 17 bases not matched to a gene. The CDR3 is made up of 19 amino acids. From germline, CDR1 is SGDLS and CDR2 YYNGEE. CDR3 nucleotides: TGTGCCAGCAGCGTAGCATGGGGGAGGGGAGTGGGAGTGAACAATGAGCAGTTCTTC. As protein: CASSVAWGRGVGVNNEQFF.

The chain recombines TRBV19 with TRBJ2-3; D gene unclear. The germline gives CDR1 LNHDA, CDR2 SQIVND (reference sequence). The germline V and J ends were trimmed by 9 bases and 5 bases, with 18 bases remaining between them. The CDR3 runs 14 residues. The CDR3 loop reads CASAYAKGLDTQYF. CDR3 in DNA: TGTGCCAGCGCCTATGCCAAAGGGTTAGATACGCAGTATTTT.

This chain joins TRBV18 and TRBJ2-1; TRBD2 might be the D (6 bases). Trimming took off 0 bases at V and 5 bases at J, with 17 bases between the two ends. Germline-derived CDR1 and CDR2 are KGHSH and LQKENI. The length of the CDR3 is 17 residues. The DNA for the CDR3 is TGTGCCAGCTCACCACCCTTAGTAGCGGAGGGGCACAATGAGCAGTTCTTC. It translates to CASSPPLVAEGHNEQFF.

The chain uses TRBV6-5 and TRBJ2-7, with D possibly being TRBD1 or TRBD2 (7 bases each). CDR3 size: 14 residues. V was trimmed by 6 bases and J by 2 bases, leaving 14 bases between them. The V gene's germline CDR1 is MNHEY and CDR2 SVGAGI. In DNA, the CDR3 is TGTGCCAGCAGACCCCAGGGGGGGCCCTACGAGCAGTACTTC. Translating gives CASRPQGGPYEQYF.

The V call is TRBV5-6, the J call TRBJ1-2; D unclear. The V gene's germline CDR1 is SGHDT and CDR2 YYEEEE. The CDR3 is 12 residues long. V was shortened by 1 base and J by 8 bases, with 9 bases between the two germline ends. The CDR3 protein is CASSLRAGGYTF. The CDR3 DNA follows: TGTGCCAGCAGCTTGAGGGCAGGAGGCTACACCTTC.

The J gene is TRBJ1-2, the V gene TRBV15, with 9 bases identical to TRBD1. The V gene end was trimmed by 5 bases and the J gene end by 1 base; junction bases not matched to a gene: 2. Germline CDR1 LNHNV, CDR2 YYDKDF (reference sequence). There are 14 residues in the CDR3. CDR3 sequence (DNA): TGTGCCACCAGCGCGGACAGGGGTAACTATGGCTACACCTTC. As protein: CATSADRGNYGYTF.

This clone occurred a few times. This rearrangement joins TRBV10-3 to TRBJ1-6, with a possible D match to TRBD1 (5 bases). This CDR3 comprises 14 residues. Trimming cost V 4 bases and J 9 bases, with 13 bases left between them. CDR1 and CDR2 from the germline V gene are ENHRY and SYGVKD. The CDR3 region is CAISAMEGRSPLHF. CDR3 nucleotide sequence: TGTGCCATCAGTGCAATGGAGGGGCGTTCACCCCTCCACTTT.

The chain combines TRBV7-6 with TRBJ1-2, with D perhaps TRBD1 (6 bases). The germline V gene encodes CDR1 SGHVS and CDR2 FNYEAQ. The CDR3 extends over 13 amino acids. V shed 4 bases and J shed 4 bases, with 10 bases lying between them. The CDR3 spells CASSSQGFYGYTF. The CDR3 DNA reads as TGTGCCAGCAGCTCGCAGGGGTTCTATGGCTACACCTTC.

This clone was seen a handful of times. The rearrangement joins TRBV7-3 to TRBJ2-2; no firm D call. The CDR3 is made up of 16 amino acids. The V end lost 2 bases, the J end lost 0 bases, and 10 bases lay between the germline ends. CDR1 is SGHTA, CDR2 FQGTGA, per germline. The CDR3 loop reads CASSLQPVTNTGELFF. The CDR3 bases are TGTGCCAGCAGCTTACAGCCCGTGACGAACACCGGGGAGCTGTTTTTT.

This rearrangement joins TRBV28 to TRBJ2-7, with D perhaps matching TRBD1 (5 bases). The CDR3 has 11 residues. CDR1 is MDHEN, CDR2 SYDVKM, per germline. The V end was cut by 9 bases, the J end by 3 bases, with 9 bases between. CDR3 coding DNA: TGTGCCAGTCAGGGCGGCTACGAGCAGTACTTC. Its translation is CASQGGYEQYF.

In this sample, this clone turned up once. The chain is built from TRBV15 and TRBJ1-1; the match to TRBD1 covers 8 bases. This CDR3 comprises 14 residues. The ends lost 0 bases at V and 6 bases at J; junction bases unmatched: 3. Germline assignment: CDR1 LNHNV and CDR2 YYDKDF (reference sequence). CDR3 in DNA: TGTGCCACCAGCAGAGACCCGGACAGGGCTGAAGCTTTCTTT. This translates into CATSRDPDRAEAFF.

The chain carries TRBV6-1 and TRBJ2-7; TRBD1 is a possible D gene (6 bases). This CDR3 contains 15 residues. Germline assignment: CDR1 MNHNS and CDR2 SASEGT. Trimming left V 7 bases short and J 0 bases short, with 16 bases between. The chain's CDR3 is CASTGLDRVSYEQYF. CDR3 bases: TGTGCCAGCACCGGATTGGACAGAGTCTCCTACGAGCAGTACTTC.

The DNA of the CDR3 is TGTGCCAGCAGTACCCGAGGTTTAGCCGTCGGGACCTACAATGAGCAGTTCTTC. This encodes CASSTRGLAVGTYNEQFF. The J gene is TRBJ2-1, the V gene TRBV27; the D gene is possibly TRBD2 (5 bases). The V and J ends lost 5 bases and 2 bases respectively, with 22 bases between them. From germline, CDR1 is MNHEY and CDR2 SMNVEV (reference sequence). This CDR3 is 18 amino acids long.

The chain carries TRBV5-8 and TRBJ2-5; no definite D call. V was trimmed by 4 bases and J by 0 bases, leaving 7 bases between them. The germline V gene has CDR1 SGHTS and CDR2 YDEGEE. The CDR3 covers 13 residues. CDR3 sequence reads: CASSAYNQETQYF. The CDR3 bases are TGTGCCAGCAGCGCCTACAACCAAGAGACCCAGTACTTC.

The V call is TRBV5-1, the J call TRBJ1-1; D ambiguous. This CDR3 has 13 amino acids. In germline, CDR1 is SGHRS, CDR2 YFSETQ. V lost 4 bases, J lost 7 bases, and 14 bases lay in between. The CDR3 is CASSTQWSVEAFF. CDR3 DNA: TGCGCCAGCAGCACTCAGTGGTCGGTTGAAGCTTTCTTT. Looking up the rest from reference TRBV5-1 and TRBJ1-1 gives the full variable domain: KAGVTQTPRYLIKTRGQQVTLSCSPISGHRSVSWYQQTPGQGLQFLFEYFSETQRNKGNFPGRFSGRQFSNSRSEMNVSTLELGDSALYLCASSTQWSVEAFFGQGTRLTVV.

In the case of this clone: This specimen includes other DNA sequences encoding the same CDR3. This rearrangement joins TRBV6-5 to TRBJ2-7, with D possibly being TRBD1 (6 bases). Germline values: CDR1 MNHEY, CDR2 SVGAGI. The length of the CDR3 is 13 residues. With 6 bases removed from V and 0 bases from J, the gap between germline ends came to 9 bases. CDR3 sequence: CASSPTGSYEQYF. The CDR3 bases are TGTGCCAGCAGCCCGACAGGCTCCTACGAGCAGTACTTC.

In this sample, this clone turned up once. This rearrangement joins TRBV21-1 to TRBJ1-5; the table's D call, TRBD1, was not checked against the DNA. TRBV21-1 is described as a pseudogene. This CDR3 has 16 amino acids. The CDR3, as DNA: TGTGCCAGCAGCAACATGCCCGACAGGGCGAAACAGCCCCAGCATTTT. Encoded protein: CASSNMPDRAKQPQHF.